Below, 27 T cell receptor beta chains from the same sample are listed, as sequenced in a study of pediatric ulcerative colitis. The data were produced by immunoSEQ multiplex PCR, yet TCRdb's version contains in-frame clones alone and is incomplete. The sample shows approximately 40,000 clones, 73% of them seen only once. One to two pinch biopsies were taken from the rectum during colonoscopy. The sample taken for sequencing was gut tissue. These receptors all stem from a boy between 10 and 17 years old with moderate ulcerative colitis.

The CDR3 here is CASSIGPGQGPQPQHF. CDR3 nucleotide sequence: TGTGCCAGTAGTATAGGACCAGGACAGGGACCTCAGCCCCAGCATTTT. The V call is TRBV19, the J call TRBJ1-5; 8 bases are shared with TRBD1. Trimming at V came to 1 base and at J to 6 bases, leaving 8 bases not matched to a gene. The germline CDR1 and CDR2 sequences are LNHDA and SQIVND (reference sequence). CDR3 length: 16 amino acids.

The genes are TRBV7-8 and TRBJ2-5; D is unresolved. V lost 5 bases, J lost 5 bases, and 18 bases lay in between. Germline CDR1 is SGHVS and CDR2 is FQNEAQ. CDR3 length: 15 residues. The CDR3 DNA reads TGTGCCAGCAGCGGCCACGCTAGAAACCGGGAGACCCAGTACTTC. It is translated as CASSGHARNRETQYF.

Here the CDR3 reads CASSETGTGVNEQFF. CDR3 nucleotide sequence: TGTGCCAGCAGTGAAACCGGGACAGGGGTCAATGAGCAGTTCTTC. The chain uses TRBV6-1 and TRBJ2-1; 10 positions match TRBD1. This CDR3 region has 15 residues. The trim removed 2 bases at V and 6 bases at J, leaving 4 bases unmatched. Germline CDR1 is MNHNS and CDR2 is SASEGT.

The genes are TRBV25-1 and TRBJ1-1, with D hard to call. CDR3 length: 13 residues. V was pared by 5 bases and J by 0 bases, with 7 bases between. Germline loops: CDR1 MGHDK, CDR2 SYGVNS. The DNA for the CDR3 is TGTGCCAGCAGTACGGTGTTGAACACTGAAGCTTTCTTT. It codes for CASSTVLNTEAFF.

The rearrangement uses TRBV11-3 and TRBJ2-7; TRBD1 matches at 9 bases. The CDR3 consists of 16 residues. Trimming removed 1 base from V and 2 bases from J; junction bases left unmatched: 6. CDR1 is SGHNT, CDR2 YENEEA, per germline. The CDR3 DNA reads as TGTGCCAGCAGCTTAGTCGGGACAGGGACTACCTACGAGCAGTACTTC. Encoded protein: CASSLVGTGTTYEQYF.

With regard to this clone: The junction departs from the called germline gene at one end, perhaps through a read error. The chain recombines TRBV28 with TRBJ1-1; D gene uncertain. Germline values: CDR1 MDHEN, CDR2 SYDVKM. This CDR3 spans 14 amino acids. CDR3 in DNA: TGTGCCAGCATTCCCTTGGGTGGGAACGCTGAAGCTTTCTTT. Its protein product is CASIPLGGNAEAFF.

The chain uses TRBV25-1 and TRBJ2-7; TRBD1 is a possible D gene (5 bases). There are 11 residues in the CDR3. V lost 5 bases to trimming and J lost 9 bases, with 11 bases between them. Germline-derived CDR1 and CDR2 are MGHDK and SYGVNS. The CDR3 coding sequence is TGTGCCAGCAGTACGCCAAGGGGGCAGTACTTC. This encodes CASSTPRGQYF.

The rearrangement links TRBV9 to TRBJ2-3, with TRBD2 matching 12 bases. V gave up 0 bases and J gave up 3 bases; unmatched junction bases: 5. Germline CDR1 is SGDLS and CDR2 is YYNGEE. This CDR3 region has 17 residues. The CDR3 is CASSVAASGGATDTQYF. CDR3 bases: TGTGCCAGCAGCGTAGCGGCTAGCGGGGGGGCGACAGATACGCAGTATTTT.

The rearrangement joins TRBV7-9 to TRBJ2-1, with 8 bases matching TRBD2. The ends lost 3 bases at V and 7 bases at J; junction bases unmatched: 2. This CDR3 spans 13 amino acids. Germline CDR1 reads SEHNR; CDR2 reads FQNEAQ (reference sequence). CDR3 in DNA: TGTGCCAGCAGCTTTGCTAGCGGGAATGAGCAGTTCTTC. Amino acid sequence: CASSFASGNEQFF.

This rearrangement joins TRBV19 to TRBJ2-5, with D tentatively TRBD1 (5 bases). Trimming stripped 8 bases from V and 1 base from J, with 11 bases between. Germline CDR1 LNHDA, CDR2 SQIVND (reference sequence). The CDR3 loop spans 13 amino acids. The CDR3 DNA sequence: TGTGCCAGTGGGCAGGGCCTCCAAGAGACCCAGTACTTC. Residues: CASGQGLQETQYF.

This clone is a singleton in its sample. The chain recombines TRBV21-1 with TRBJ2-1; TRBD2, the table's D call, was not compared with the DNA. TRBV21-1 is termed a pseudogene. The CDR3 has 16 residues. The CDR3 sequence is CASSKVGGGGNNEQFF. DNA of the CDR3: TGTGCCAGCAGCAAAGTCGGCGGAGGCGGGAACAATGAGCAGTTCTTC.

V usage is TRBV28 and J usage is TRBJ1-6; TRBD1 matches at 10 bases. The CDR3 is made up of 14 amino acids. With 6 bases clipped from V and 10 bases from J, the junction kept 6 bases outside the gene matches. CDR1 and CDR2 from the germline V gene are MDHEN and SYDVKM. The CDR3 DNA reads TGTGCCAGCAGAACCGGGACAGGGGAATCACCCCTCCACTTT. The encoded protein is CASRTGTGESPLHF.

The chain recombines TRBV18 with TRBJ2-5; 12 bases are a match to TRBD2. The CDR3 runs to 16 residues. Per the germline V gene, CDR1 is KGHSH and CDR2 is LQKENI. J lost 5 bases, V lost 6 bases, and 10 bases had no gene match. This CDR3 is CASSSGLAGSRETQYF. The CDR3 coding sequence is TGTGCCAGCTCGTCCGGACTAGCGGGGTCAAGGGAGACCCAGTACTTC.

This clone showed up just a few times. A junction boundary mismatches the germline segment, possibly from a read error. The chain is built from TRBV29-1 and TRBJ1-4; the match to TRBD1 covers 9 bases. The CDR3 has 14 residues. Germline-derived CDR1 and CDR2 are SQVTM and ANQGSEA. The CDR3 loop reads CSVEDRPTGTGLTF. The CDR3 region has the DNA TGCAGCGTTGAAGATCGCCCAACCGGGACAGGGCTGACATTT.

This clone has just one count. The chain links TRBV5-1 to TRBJ1-4; D gene unclear. Trimming removed 2 bases at V and 5 bases at J, with 13 bases between. Germline-derived CDR1 and CDR2 are SGHRS and YFSETQ. This CDR3 comprises 15 residues. The CDR3 bases are TGCGCCAGCAGCTTCGGAAGCAACTCCAATGAAAAACTGTTTTTT. This gives the protein CASSFGSNSNEKLFF.

V is TRBV5-1 and J is TRBJ2-3, with D possibly TRBD2 on 5 matching bases. Germline CDR1 reads SGHRS; CDR2 reads YFSETQ. V was pared by 6 bases and J by 2 bases, with 10 bases between. This CDR3 comprises 13 residues. The CDR3: CASTDRDTDTQYF. In DNA, the CDR3 is TGCGCCAGCACGGACCGGGACACAGATACGCAGTATTTT.

The sample holds a few counts of this clone. This chain links TRBV18 with TRBJ2-7, with 10 bases aligning to TRBD1. Looked up from germline, CDR1 is KGHSH and CDR2 is LQKENI. The CDR3 length is 15 residues. V dropped 1 base and J dropped 2; count of bases not matched to a gene: 2. The CDR3 here is CASSPLGTGAYEQYF. The CDR3, as DNA: TGTGCCAGCTCACCACTAGGGACAGGGGCCTACGAGCAGTACTTC.

The genes are TRBV5-6 and TRBJ1-6; no reliable D call. CDR1 and CDR2 (germline): SGHDT, YYEEEE. The CDR3 extends over 13 amino acids. V was pared by 0 bases and J by 9 bases, with 7 bases between. The DNA of the CDR3 is TGTGCCAGCAGCTTGGCTTATGGTTCACCCCTCCACTTT. It translates to CASSLAYGSPLHF.

The V call is TRBV7-8, the J call TRBJ2-5; the match to TRBD2 covers 8 bases. Germline values: CDR1 SGHVS, CDR2 FQNEAQ. This CDR3 contains 16 residues. Germline trimming cut 5 bases from V and 2 bases from J; bases unmatched to any gene: 10. The CDR3 spells CASSARGGRVQETQYF. Written as DNA, the CDR3 is TGTGCCAGCAGCGCTCGGGGGGGCCGCGTACAAGAGACCCAGTACTTC.

CDR3 residues: CASSTSGEYNEQFF. CDR3 DNA: TGTGCCAGCTCTACTAGCGGAGAATACAATGAGCAGTTCTTC. The genes are TRBV2 and TRBJ2-1; 8 bases map to TRBD2. V dropped 8 bases and J dropped 4; count of bases not matched to a gene: 7. The CDR3 is made up of 14 amino acids. Germline lookup yields CDR1 SNHLY and CDR2 FYNNEI. Supplemented by reference TRBV2 and TRBJ2-1, the full variable domain reads EPEVTQTPSHQVTQMGQEVILRCVPISNHLYFYWYRQILGQKVEFLVSFYNNEISEKSEIFDDQFSVERPDGSNFTLKIRSTKLEDSAMYFCASSTSGEYNEQFFGPGTRLTVL.

The V gene is TRBV6-1, the J gene TRBJ1-1; the D gene is possibly TRBD1 (5 bases). This CDR3 has 13 residues. V lost 3 bases to trimming and J lost 3 bases, with 8 bases between them. Germline V gene sequence: CDR1 MNHNS, CDR2 SASEGT. CDR3 region: CASSDRDYTEAFF. For the CDR3, the DNA is TGTGCCAGCAGTGATAGGGACTACACTGAAGCTTTCTTT.

The chain recombines TRBV30 with TRBJ1-6, with D unclear. This CDR3 comprises 14 residues. Trimming shortened V by 3 bases and J by 8 bases, and 14 bases separated the two germline ends. Germline values: CDR1 GTSNPN, CDR2 SVGIG (reference sequence). Written as DNA, the CDR3 is TGTGCCTGGAGCCGGACGGCTCGGGATTCACCCCTCCACTTT. Translated, it gives CAWSRTARDSPLHF.

This chain links TRBV5-1 with TRBJ2-7; the match to TRBD2 covers 10 bases. After removal of 3 bases from V and 2 bases from J, the junction contained 5 bases not matched to a gene. Germline values: CDR1 SGHRS, CDR2 YFSETQ. The CDR3 spans 15 residues. CDR3 nucleotides: TGCGCCAGCAGCTCCCCCAGCGGGAGGGCCTACGAGCAGTACTTC. Its protein product is CASSSPSGRAYEQYF.

The chain is built from TRBV19 and TRBJ2-7, with D maybe TRBD1 (6 bases). CDR3 size: 13 residues. Germline assignment: CDR1 LNHDA and CDR2 SQIVND (reference sequence). V was cut by 10 bases and J by 2 bases, with 15 bases left in between. CDR3 protein: CATEGDGAYEQYF. CDR3 DNA: TGTGCCACCGAGGGGGACGGGGCCTACGAGCAGTACTTC. Using reference TRBV19 and TRBJ2-7 for the parts outside the CDR3, the full variable domain is DGGITQSPKYLFRKEGQNVTLSCEQNLNHDAMYWYRQDPGQGLRLIYYSQIVNDFQKGDIAEGYSVSREKKESFPLTVTSAQKNPTAFYLCATEGDGAYEQYFGPGTRLTVT.

This clone was seen a single time. The chain employs TRBV28 and TRBJ2-5; no reliable D call. V shed 5 bases and J shed 5 bases, with 9 bases lying between them. Germline CDR1 MDHEN, CDR2 SYDVKM. The CDR3 runs to 12 residues. CDR3 residues: CASSLTLETQYF. The DNA for the CDR3 is TGTGCCAGCAGTCTCACACTTGAGACCCAGTACTTC.

The chain carries TRBV6-5 and TRBJ1-1; no clear D. V shed 8 bases and J shed 1 base, with 11 bases lying between them. The CDR3 length is 13 residues. Looked up from germline, CDR1 is MNHEY and CDR2 is SVGAGI. The CDR3 DNA reads as TGTGCCAGCCGCCCTGCAGGGAACACTGAAGCTTTCTTT. Its protein product is CASRPAGNTEAFF.

The chain links TRBV28 to TRBJ1-3; perhaps TRBD1 as D (6 bases). The CDR3 length is 14 residues. CDR1 and CDR2 (germline): MDHEN, SYDVKM. Trimming removed 7 bases from V and 0 bases from J, with 10 bases in between. In DNA form, the CDR3 reads TGTGCCAGCATACAGGGAGGCTCTGGAAACACCATATATTTT. Residues: CASIQGGSGNTIYF.